This TCR beta chain was sequenced during a study of T-cell reconstitution after alpha-beta-depleted transplantation in children. In this sample, this clonotype turned up a few times. The germline gives CDR1 LGHNA, CDR2 YSLEER. V lost 1 base, J lost 8 bases, and 20 bases lay in between. The CDR3 extends over 16 amino acids. For TCRbeta, the library was prepared with unique molecular identifiers. TCRdb recomputed calls from the PCR reads with MiXCR, one row per CDR3 protein. This repertoire shows around 600,000 distinct CDR3 sequences, roughly 17% found once; its top ten account for 1.1%. The chain is built from TRBV4-3 and TRBJ1-2; a possible D gene is TRBD1 (6 bases). Sequencing used PBMCs from the stem cell graft donor, obtained from the stem cell graft. The receptor's source is a human donor who donated a stem cell graft to a child with acute myeloid leukemia. CDR3 DNA sequence: TGCGCCAGCAGCCAAGCCCGGGGGCTTCCTCTGGGGGGCTACACCTTC. Encoded protein: CASSQARGLPLGGYTF.